This TCR beta chain was documented in a study of T cell responses to AZD1222 COVID-19 vaccine. Points from the study as a whole: Two AZD1222 administrations were followed by greater Spike-specific TCR breadth and depth.

The CDR3 totals 13 residues. From germline, CDR1 is MDHEN and CDR2 SYDVKM. V lost 3 bases, J lost 3 bases, and 8 bases lay in between. About this clone itself: Its matching antigen is unknown.

Method: immunoSEQ multiplex PCR; TCRdb's copy keeps in-frame clones and lacks some. This sample has roughly 200,000 clones, with roughly nine tenths found just once. The V gene is TRBV28, the J gene TRBJ1-2; possibly TRBD1 for D (5 bases). The material was peripheral blood, obtained 28 days after the second AZD1222 dose. The sequence came from an adult who received the AZD1222 COVID-19 vaccine. CDR3 nucleotides: TGTGCCAGCAGTTTGAAACAGGACTATGGCTACACCTTC. Amino acids: CASSLKQDYGYTF.